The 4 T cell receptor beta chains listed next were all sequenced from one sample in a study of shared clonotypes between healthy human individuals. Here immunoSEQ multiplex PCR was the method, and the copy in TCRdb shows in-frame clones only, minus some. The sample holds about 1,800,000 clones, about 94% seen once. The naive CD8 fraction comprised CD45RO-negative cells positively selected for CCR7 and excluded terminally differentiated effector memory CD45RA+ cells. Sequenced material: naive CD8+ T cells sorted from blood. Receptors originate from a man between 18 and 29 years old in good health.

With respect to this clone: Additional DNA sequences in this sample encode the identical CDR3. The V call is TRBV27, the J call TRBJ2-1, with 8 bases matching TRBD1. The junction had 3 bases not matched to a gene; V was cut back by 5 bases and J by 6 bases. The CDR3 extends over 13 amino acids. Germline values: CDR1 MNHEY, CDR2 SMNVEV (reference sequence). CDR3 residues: CASSPGTGNEQFF. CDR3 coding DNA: TGTGCCAGCAGTCCCGGGACAGGCAATGAGCAGTTCTTC.

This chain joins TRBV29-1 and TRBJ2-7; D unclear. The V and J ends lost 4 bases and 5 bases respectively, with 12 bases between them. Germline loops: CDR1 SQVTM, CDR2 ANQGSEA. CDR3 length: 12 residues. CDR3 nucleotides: TGCAGCGTTGTCGGGCAAATTAACGAGCAGTACTTC. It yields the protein CSVVGQINEQYF.

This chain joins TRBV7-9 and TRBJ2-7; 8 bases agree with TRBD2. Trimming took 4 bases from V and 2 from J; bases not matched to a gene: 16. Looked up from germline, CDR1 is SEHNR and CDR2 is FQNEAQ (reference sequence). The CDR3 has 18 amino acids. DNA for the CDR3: TGTGCCAGCAGCTCGTTGCTAGGGCGGGGGGACGGAACCTACGAGCAGTACTTC. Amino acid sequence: CASSSLLGRGDGTYEQYF.

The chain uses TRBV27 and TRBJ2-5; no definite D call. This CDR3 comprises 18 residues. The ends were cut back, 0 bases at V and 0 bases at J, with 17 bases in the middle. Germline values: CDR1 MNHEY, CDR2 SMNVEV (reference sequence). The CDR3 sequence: CASSLSIPPPRNQETQYF. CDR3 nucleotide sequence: TGTGCCAGCAGTTTATCGATACCCCCCCCCAGGAACCAAGAGACCCAGTACTTC.